Each of the 27 T cell receptor beta chains below was sequenced from the same sample in a study of OX40 agonist ivuxolimab in advanced cancers. Library construction relied on the immunoSEQ multiplex PCR assay. The clones in this table, taken by TCRdb from immuneACCESS, are in-frame only. Not every clone is retained; where verified, under half of the shortfall comes from an unresolved V gene, and the cause of the rest is unknown. The sample data list approximately 44,000 clones, and 75% to 90% of these were observed just once. In total, the top ten clones hold under 11% of the sample. The input for sequencing was CD4+ or CD8+ T cells sorted from blood, taken in a trial of the OX40 agonist ivuxolimab. The receptor set was obtained from an adult with an advanced solid tumor such as melanoma, head and neck, liver or kidney cancer.

The chain employs TRBV7-3 and TRBJ2-1, with 7 nucleotides matching TRBD2. Looked up from germline, CDR1 is SGHTA and CDR2 is FQGTGA. The CDR3 runs to 13 residues. J lost 7 bases, V lost 5 bases, and 5 bases had no gene match. In nucleotides, the CDR3 is TGTGCCAGCAGCCCTCCGGGACTAAATGAGCAGTTCTTC. Translation gives CASSPPGLNEQFF.

V is TRBV23-1 and J is TRBJ2-5; TRBD1 might be the D (5 bases). TRBV23-1 is treated as an ORF (open reading frame) with a function not yet certain. The CDR3 totals 20 residues. V was pared by 3 bases and J by 5 bases, with 31 bases between. CDR3 sequence reads: CASSHSPGPRLGEQRETQYF. The DNA of the CDR3 is TGCGCCAGCAGTCACTCCCCGGGCCCCAGGCTAGGGGAACAAAGGGAGACCCAGTACTTC.

This chain joins TRBV28 and TRBJ1-2, with 8 bases lining up with TRBD1. Germline V lookup: CDR1 MDHEN, CDR2 SYDVKM. The trim removed 4 bases at V and 6 bases at J, leaving 10 bases unmatched. The CDR3 contains 15 residues. In nucleotides, the CDR3 is TGTGCCAGCAGTTCAACCCAGGACAGGGTTCATGGCTACACCTTC. It yields the protein CASSSTQDRVHGYTF.

This chain joins TRBV21-1 and TRBJ1-1. TRBV21-1 represents a pseudogene. CDR3 length equals 14 residues. CDR3 nucleotide sequence: TGTGCCAGCAGCAAAGAGGGCGGGAACACTGAAGCTTTCTTT. Protein: CASSKEGGNTEAFF.

The chain links TRBV28 to TRBJ2-7; 12 nucleotides line up with TRBD2. J was trimmed by 4 bases and V by 8 bases; bases with no gene match: 6. Per germline, CDR1 MDHEN and CDR2 SYDVKM. The CDR3 length is 14 residues. The CDR3 protein is CASSRLAGAYEQYF. CDR3 nucleotide sequence: TGTGCCAGCTCCAGACTAGCGGGAGCTTACGAGCAGTACTTC.

J is TRBJ2-3 and V is TRBV7-6, with 11 bases lining up with TRBD2. The CDR3 spans 15 residues. V was pared by 4 bases and J by 3 bases, with 3 bases of the junction left unmatched. Germline CDR1 is SGHVS and CDR2 is FNYEAQ. The CDR3 nucleotides are TGTGCCAGCAGCTCGATAGCGGGAGGGACAGATACGCAGTATTTT. The encoded protein is CASSSIAGGTDTQYF.

The chain uses TRBV19 and TRBJ1-1; TRBD1 agrees at 9 bases. Germline-derived CDR1 and CDR2 are LNHDA and SQIVND (reference sequence). This CDR3 spans 16 amino acids. With 4 bases clipped from V and 0 bases from J, the junction kept 6 bases outside the gene matches. The CDR3 is CASSTGTGILNTEAFF. The CDR3 DNA sequence: TGTGCCAGTAGTACGGGGACAGGGATTCTGAACACTGAAGCTTTCTTT.

This chain links TRBV6-1 with TRBJ2-4; D unclear. V was trimmed by 3 bases and J by 0 bases, leaving 6 bases between them. Germline V gives CDR1 MNHNS, CDR2 SASEGT. The length of the CDR3 is 14 residues. As DNA, the CDR3 is TGTGCCAGCAGTGAGGGTGCAGCCAAAAACATTCAGTACTTC. Amino acids: CASSEGAAKNIQYF.

For this clone: The junction departs from germline at one end; a sequencing error may be responsible. This chain connects TRBV7-7 to TRBJ2-3, with D possibly being TRBD2 (6 bases). This CDR3 region has 14 residues. The germline gives CDR1 SSHAT, CDR2 FNYEAQ (reference sequence). This chain's CDR3 is CASSLVGEADTQYF. The CDR3 nucleotides read TGTGCTAGCAGCTTAGTTGGGGAGGCAGATACGCAGTATTTT. The entire variable domain, with the rest obtained from reference TRBV7-7 and TRBJ2-3, is as follows: GAGVSQSPRYKVTKRGQDVTLRCDPISSHATLYWYQQALGQGPEFLTYFNYEAQPDKSGLPSDRFSAERPEGSISTLTIQRTEQRDSAMYRCASSLVGEADTQYFGPGTRLTVL.

The chain joins TRBV29-1 to TRBJ2-5; 8 bases align to TRBD2. Germline trimming cut 8 bases from V and 6 bases from J; bases unmatched to any gene: 8. CDR1 is SQVTM and CDR2 is ANQGSEA in the germline V gene. The CDR3 runs to 12 residues. CDR3 residues: CSFGGGPQTQYF. The CDR3, as DNA: TGCAGCTTCGGGGGGGGCCCCCAGACCCAGTACTTC. The whole variable domain, filled in from reference TRBV29-1 and TRBJ2-5, reads SAVISQKPSRDICQRGTSLTIQCQVDSQVTMMFWYRQQPGQSLTLIATANQGSEATYESGFVIDKFPISRPNLTFSTLTVSNMSPEDSSIYLCSFGGGPQTQYFGPGTRLLVL.

The rearrangement joins TRBV7-9 to TRBJ1-2, with TRBD1 matching 9 bases. The CDR3 has 15 residues. Germline V gene data show CDR1 as SEHNR and CDR2 as FQNEAQ (reference sequence). Trimming cost V 5 bases and J 8 bases; bases outside gene matches: 12. CDR3 amino acids: CASSLPGTGLRGYTF. The DNA of the CDR3 is TGTGCCAGCAGCCTCCCCGGGACAGGGTTGCGGGGCTACACCTTC.

The V call is TRBV19, the J call TRBJ2-6; D assignment may be TRBD1 or TRBD2 (6 bases each). Germline CDR1 LNHDA, CDR2 SQIVND (reference sequence). This CDR3 region has 17 residues. V lost 0 bases and J 2 bases, leaving 11 bases between the germline ends. Here the CDR3 reads CASSIDRGVAGANVLTF. As DNA, the CDR3 is TGTGCCAGTAGTATAGATAGGGGGGTTGCTGGGGCCAACGTCCTGACTTTC. The variable domain in full, completed from reference TRBV19 and TRBJ2-6, reads DGGITQSPKYLFRKEGQNVTLSCEQNLNHDAMYWYRQDPGQGLRLIYYSQIVNDFQKGDIAEGYSVSREKKESFPLTVTSAQKNPTAFYLCASSIDRGVAGANVLTFGAGSRLTVL.

This clone was found once. The rearrangement links TRBV30 to TRBJ1-3; D call uncertain. V gave up 7 bases and J gave up 5 bases, with 15 bases separating them. The CDR3 totals 13 residues. The germline V gene has CDR1 GTSNPN and CDR2 SVGIG (reference sequence). The CDR3 bases are TGTGCCTTCAACAAGGGCAGGAGAAACACCATATATTTT. Translating it yields CAFNKGRRNTIYF.

This clone was picked up a small number of times. The chain has TRBV5-1 and TRBJ2-5; 8 bases fit TRBD2. CDR3 length equals 15 residues. V dropped 6 bases and J dropped 1; count of bases not matched to a gene: 8. The germline gives CDR1 SGHRS, CDR2 YFSETQ. The CDR3, as DNA: TGCGCCAGCAACCACGGGAGGGGCGGCCAAGAGACCCAGTACTTC. This codes for CASNHGRGGQETQYF.

This clone was recorded only once. The J gene is TRBJ2-1, the V gene TRBV5-6, with D perhaps TRBD1 (5 bases). Between the trimmed V and J ends, which lost 4 bases and 10 bases, there was a span of 12 bases. Germline V gives CDR1 SGHDT, CDR2 YYEEEE. CDR3 length: 12 amino acids. The CDR3 nucleotides are TGTGCCAGCAGCCTTCAGCGACAGGAGCAGTTCTTC. Protein sequence: CASSLQRQEQFF.

The J gene is TRBJ2-1, the V gene TRBV2; D uncertain. Germline CDR1 and CDR2: SNHLY and FYNNEI. The CDR3 spans 12 residues. V gave up 6 bases and J gave up 13 bases, with 16 bases separating them. The chain's CDR3 is CASSSYPQRQFF. CDR3 coding DNA: TGTGCCAGCAGCTCTTATCCCCAGCGACAGTTCTTC.

The rearrangement joins TRBV7-8 to TRBJ2-7; 11 bases map to TRBD2. With V trimmed by 1 base and J by 4 bases, 3 bases remained unmatched. Germline CDR1 SGHVS, CDR2 FQNEAQ. This CDR3 has 15 amino acids. CDR3 loop: CASSLGTSGSYEQYF. The DNA for the CDR3 is TGTGCCAGCAGCTTAGGTACTAGCGGGAGTTACGAGCAGTACTTC.

This clone was observed a handful of times. The chain employs TRBV6-1 and TRBJ1-1; the D gene is possibly TRBD1 (5 bases). The V and J ends lost 2 bases and 4 bases respectively, with 14 bases between them. Germline V gene sequence: CDR1 MNHNS, CDR2 SASEGT. The CDR3 length is 15 residues. In DNA form, the CDR3 reads TGTGCCAGCAGTGAACACGGGGCAGGGAGCACTGAAGCTTTCTTT. Its protein product is CASSEHGAGSTEAFF.

There are a few counts of this clone. The junction shows a germline mismatch at one end, possibly a read error. The chain has TRBV7-7 and TRBJ2-5; D may correspond to TRBD1 or TRBD2 (5 bases each). The germline gives CDR1 SSHAT, CDR2 FNYEAQ (reference sequence). This CDR3 comprises 15 residues. The CDR3, as DNA: TGTGCTAGCAGCCCGGGACGGACGTACCAAGAGACCCAGTACTTC. As protein: CASSPGRTYQETQYF.

The chain employs TRBV18 and TRBJ1-3; D not certain. Trimming shortened V by 4 bases and J by 0 bases, and 10 bases separated the two germline ends. This CDR3 region has 15 residues. Per germline, CDR1 KGHSH and CDR2 LQKENI. CDR3 sequence: CASSLDAYSGNTIYF. CDR3 in DNA: TGTGCCAGCTCACTAGACGCCTACTCTGGAAACACCATATATTTT.

This chain uses TRBV5-6 with TRBJ1-4, with D hard to call. The CDR3 has 15 residues. Germline CDR1 is SGHDT and CDR2 is YYEEEE. V was cut by 2 bases and J by 8 bases, with 16 bases left in between. The CDR3 DNA reads as TGTGCCAGCAGCTTTAGTAAGGGTATAAGGGAAAAACTGTTTTTT. Amino acid sequence: CASSFSKGIREKLFF.

A remark on this clone: An end of the junction does not agree with germline; a read error may underlie this. The chain recombines TRBV7-9 with TRBJ1-2; 7 bases are a match to TRBD1. The CDR3 length is 12 residues. Germline assignment: CDR1 SEHNR and CDR2 FQNEAQ (reference sequence). The CDR3 DNA sequence: TGTGCCAGCAGCCCGGAAACCAGGGGGGCTCCCTTC. Translating it yields CASSPETRGAPF.

The genes are TRBV7-9 and TRBJ1-1; D is undetermined. V was shortened by 1 base and J by 2 bases, with 5 bases between the two germline ends. This CDR3 has 13 residues. The germline V gene encodes CDR1 SEHNR and CDR2 FQNEAQ (reference sequence). CDR3 protein: CASSLVLNTEAFF. CDR3 nucleotides: TGTGCCAGCAGCTTAGTCCTAAACACTGAAGCTTTCTTT. The full variable domain, in which reference TRBV7-9 and TRBJ1-1 provide the parts outside the CDR3, is DTGVSQNPRHKITKRGQNVTFRCDPISEHNRLYWYRQTLGQGPEFLTYFQNEAQLEKSRLLSDRFSAERPKGSFSTLEIQRTEQGDSAMYLCASSLVLNTEAFFGQGTRLTVV.

This sequence joins TRBV28 and TRBJ2-3; no clear D gene. V was cut by 6 bases and J by 3 bases, with 4 bases left in between. Germline-derived CDR1 and CDR2 are MDHEN and SYDVKM. The CDR3 is made up of 11 amino acids. CDR3 sequence reads: CASSVTDTQYF. CDR3 coding DNA: TGTGCCAGCAGCGTTACAGATACGCAGTATTTT.

The J gene is TRBJ2-1, the V gene TRBV28; 7 bases match TRBD2. From germline, CDR1 is MDHEN and CDR2 SYDVKM. The CDR3 spans 15 residues. Trimming removed 2 bases from V and 4 bases from J; junction bases left unmatched: 5. This CDR3 reads CASSLGRGPYNEQFF. CDR3 sequence (DNA): TGTGCCAGCAGTTTAGGGAGGGGCCCTTACAATGAGCAGTTCTTC.

The chain recombines TRBV28 with TRBJ2-1; 7 bases line up with TRBD2. With 5 bases clipped from V and 0 bases from J, the junction kept 7 bases outside the gene matches. The CDR3 length is 16 residues. Germline V gene lookup returns CDR1 MDHEN and CDR2 SYDVKM. The CDR3 nucleotides are TGTGCCAGCAGTGGACTAGACAGCAACTCCTACAATGAGCAGTTCTTC. Translation gives CASSGLDSNSYNEQFF.

The rearrangement uses TRBV11-2 and TRBJ2-7; 15 bases are a match to TRBD2. CDR1 SGHAT and CDR2 FQNNGV come from the germline V gene. The CDR3 length is 17 residues. J gave up 5 bases and V 5 bases, and 10 bases lay outside the gene matches. The CDR3 is CASSPLPGLAGGNEQYF. The CDR3 DNA sequence: TGTGCCAGCAGCCCACTTCCGGGACTAGCGGGGGGAAACGAGCAGTACTTC.